The rows below give T cell receptor beta chains drawn from one sample of a study of cytomegalovirus exposure and HLA in healthy donors. Generated by immunoSEQ multiplex PCR, the TCRdb table keeps only in-frame clones and is missing some. Here the sample table reports around 70,000 clones. Source material: PBMCs. Receptor source: a female donor in good health and CMV-seropositive. Both conserved end residues are part of each CDR3. The order of the fields is D gene, J gene, V gene, CDR3 DNA, CDR3 protein. A D gene is named only where the DNA matches it firmly.

D: .; J: TRBJ2-5; V: TRBV5-1; DNA: TGCGCCAGCAGCCCCGGGTGGGAGTCAAAAACCCAGTACTTC; CDR3: CASSPGWESKTQYF
D: TRBD1; J: TRBJ2-7; V: TRBV6-5; DNA: TGTGCCAGCAGTTACTCGACAGGGGCCCTCTACGAGCAGTACTTC; CDR3: CASSYSTGALYEQYF
D: .; J: TRBJ2-7; V: TRBV18; DNA: TGTGCCAGCTCACCACCTGCCCTTAGCTCCTACGAGCAGTACTTC; CDR3: CASSPPALSSYEQYF
D: TRBD1; J: TRBJ2-7; V: TRBV19; DNA: TGTGCCAGTACCCCTAGACAGGGACCCTACGAGCAGTACTTC; CDR3: CASTPRQGPYEQYF
D: TRBD1; J: TRBJ2-7; V: TRBV7-2; DNA: TGTGCCAGCAGCCCAGGGACAGGGTACGAGCAGTACTTC; CDR3: CASSPGTGYEQYF
D: TRBD1; J: TRBJ2-5; V: TRBV6-5; DNA: TGTGCCAGCAGTCGGGACAGGCAAGAGACCCAGTACTTC; CDR3: CASSRDRQETQYF
D: .; J: TRBJ2-7; V: TRBV6-1; DNA: TGTGCCAGCAGTGCGGACAGACCCCCCTACGAGCAGTACTTC; CDR3: CASSADRPPYEQYF
D: .; J: TRBJ2-2; V: TRBV5-1; DNA: TGCGCCAGCAGCTTGGCATTGGACGGGGACACCGGGGAGCTGTTTTTT; CDR3: CASSLALDGDTGELFF
D: TRBD1; J: TRBJ1-4; V: TRBV19; DNA: TGTGCCAGTAGTATAGCCGGGACAGGGCCCCGAGAACTGTTTTTT; CDR3: CASSIAGTGPRELFF
D: .; J: TRBJ1-1; V: TRBV9; DNA: TGTGCCAGCAGCCTCGCTGACAGACCAAACACTGAAGCTTTCTTT; CDR3: CASSLADRPNTEAFF
D: TRBD2; J: TRBJ2-7; V: TRBV7-2; DNA: TGTGCCAGCAGCTTAGCCCCGGGACTAAACTACGAGCAGTACTTC; CDR3: CASSLAPGLNYEQYF
D: TRBD1; J: TRBJ1-1; V: TRBV5-1; DNA: TGCGCCAGCAGCTTGGAGATGGGGACAGTAATGAACACTGAAGCTTTCTTT; CDR3: CASSLEMGTVMNTEAFF
D: TRBD2; J: TRBJ2-3; V: TRBV11-2; DNA: TGTGCCAGCAGCTTAGTTAGCGGGAGGGCCTCTGGGGATACGCAGTATTTT; CDR3: CASSLVSGRASGDTQYF
D: TRBD2; J: TRBJ2-7; V: TRBV7-9; DNA: TGTGCCAGCAGCTATTCACTAGCGGGAGTCGACGAGCAGTACTTC; CDR3: CASSYSLAGVDEQYF
D: TRBD2; J: TRBJ2-5; V: TRBV7-8; DNA: TGTGCCAGCAGCTTAAGGACTAGCGTCAAAGAGACCCAGTACTTC; CDR3: CASSLRTSVKETQYF
D: .; J: TRBJ1-5; V: TRBV28; DNA: TGTGCCAGCCTCGTGACCTTTGGAGATCAGCCCCAGCATTTT; CDR3: CASLVTFGDQPQHF
D: .; J: TRBJ1-5; V: TRBV28; DNA: TGTGCCAGCAGTTTATATAGGGTAAGAGGGCAGCGCGATCAGCCCCAGCATTTT; CDR3: CASSLYRVRGQRDQPQHF
D: .; J: TRBJ2-7; V: TRBV4-1; DNA: TGCGCCAGCAGCCCCACAGGACAGAAAAGCTCCTACGAGCAGTACTTC; CDR3: CASSPTGQKSSYEQYF
D: .; J: TRBJ2-3; V: TRBV29-1; DNA: TGCAGCGCCTATGGGCCAGATAAGCAGTATTTT; CDR3: CSAYGPDKQYF
D: .; J: TRBJ2-1; V: TRBV28; DNA: TGTGCCAGCAGTTCGATCACTAGTAGGTCCTACAATGAGCAGTTCTTC; CDR3: CASSSITSRSYNEQFF
D: .; J: TRBJ2-7; V: TRBV6-6; DNA: TGTGCCAGCCTGCAGGCTGATAAGCAGTACTTC; CDR3: CASLQADKQYF
D: TRBD2; J: TRBJ2-7; V: TRBV4-1; DNA: TGCGCCAGCAGCCAACTATTTCCGACTAGCGGGACCTACGAGCAGTACTTC; CDR3: CASSQLFPTSGTYEQYF
D: TRBD1; J: TRBJ2-7; V: TRBV11-2; DNA: TGTGCCAGCAGCTTAGAGGGGACAGGAGTCTACGAGCAGTACTTC; CDR3: CASSLEGTGVYEQYF
D: .; J: TRBJ2-6; V: TRBV7-8; DNA: TGTGCCATAGCTAGCGTACCTACTGGGGCCAACGTCCTGACTTTC; CDR3: CAIASVPTGANVLTF
D: .; J: TRBJ2-5; V: TRBV15; DNA: TGTGCCACCAGCAGAGATTCTCTGGCCTCTGGAGCGGAGACCCAGTACTTC; CDR3: CATSRDSLASGAETQYF